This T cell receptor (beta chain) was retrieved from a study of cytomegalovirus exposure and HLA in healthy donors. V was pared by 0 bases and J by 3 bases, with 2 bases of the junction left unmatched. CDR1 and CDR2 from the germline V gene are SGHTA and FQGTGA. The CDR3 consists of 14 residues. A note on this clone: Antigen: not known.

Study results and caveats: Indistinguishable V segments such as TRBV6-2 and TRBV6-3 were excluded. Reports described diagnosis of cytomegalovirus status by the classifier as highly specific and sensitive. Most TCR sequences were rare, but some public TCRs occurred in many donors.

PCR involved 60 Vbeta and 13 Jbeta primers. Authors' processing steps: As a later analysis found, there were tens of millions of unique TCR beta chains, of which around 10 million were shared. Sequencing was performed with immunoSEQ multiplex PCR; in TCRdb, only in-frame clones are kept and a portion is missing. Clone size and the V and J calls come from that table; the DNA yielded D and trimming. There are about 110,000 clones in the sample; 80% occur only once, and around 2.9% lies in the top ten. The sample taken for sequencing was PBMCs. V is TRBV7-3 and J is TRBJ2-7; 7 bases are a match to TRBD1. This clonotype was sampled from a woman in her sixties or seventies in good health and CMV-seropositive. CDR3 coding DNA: TGTGCCAGCAGCTTAACCCGGGACAGCTACGAGCAGTACTTC. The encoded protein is CASSLTRDSYEQYF.